The 17 T cell receptor beta chains below come from one sample, sequenced in a study of T-cell memory formation after mild COVID-19. TCRdb itself ran the 5' RACE reads through MiXCR, one entry per CDR3 protein. This table has 65,000 to 100,000 distinct CDR3 sequences, over 10% appearing once. Sequenced: PBMCs or a T cell subset sorted from them (not recorded which). These receptors all come from a man between 18 and 35 years old who had mild COVID-19 (a few samples of this study predate the infection). Cell type and time point are not known.

The chain has TRBV4-1 and TRBJ1-2; 7 bases are shared with TRBD1. V trimming: 4 bases; J trimming: 5 bases; junction bases outside the gene matches: 19. Per germline, CDR1 MGHRA and CDR2 YSYEKL. This CDR3 contains 18 residues. The CDR3 region has the DNA TGCGCCAGCAGCCGCTTGGCGGGACAGCTAACAGAAGCTTATGGCTACACCTTC. It translates to CASSRLAGQLTEAYGYTF.

This clonotype was counted between two and nine times. The chain has TRBV5-6 and TRBJ1-6, with D tentatively TRBD1 (5 bases). This CDR3 has 14 amino acids. Germline V lookup: CDR1 SGHDT, CDR2 YYEEEE. Trimming cost V 0 bases and J 7 bases, with 8 bases left between them. CDR3 residues: CASSLGWGNSPLHF. CDR3 bases: TGTGCCAGCAGCTTGGGCTGGGGCAATTCACCCCTCCACTTT.

This clonotype was detected only a few times. The chain is built from TRBV19 and TRBJ1-1; D call uncertain. Trimming pared 1 base from V and 5 bases from J, leaving 8 bases between. CDR3 length equals 13 residues. Per germline, CDR1 LNHDA and CDR2 SQIVND (reference sequence). The CDR3 bases are TGTGCCAGTAGTATAGGTGGCCTGACTGAAGCTTTCTTT. This translates into CASSIGGLTEAFF.

With regard to this clonotype: This may be a read error: a much more frequent sequence differs by one nucleotide. This chain connects TRBV12-3 or TRBV12-4 to TRBJ1-5; 7 positions agree with TRBD1. Trimming took 9 bases from V and 3 from J; bases not matched to a gene: 11. The CDR3 totals 15 residues. The CDR3 bases are TGTGCCAGAAGGAAGGACAGGAGGATCAATCAGCCCCAGCATTTT. Translated: CARRKDRRINQPQHF.

This chain connects TRBV2 to TRBJ1-1; unclear D gene. Germline V gives CDR1 SNHLY, CDR2 FYNNEI. The CDR3 is 14 residues long. With 6 bases removed from V and 1 base from J, the gap between germline ends came to 12 bases. CDR3 bases: TGTGCCAGCAGGCTCCCTTTGGGGAACACTGAAGCTTTCTTT. Its translation: CASRLPLGNTEAFF.

The chain combines TRBV4-3 with TRBJ2-1; 10 bases are a match to TRBD2. V lost 2 bases and J lost 7; bases outside the gene matches: 5. This CDR3 comprises 15 residues. Germline CDR1 and CDR2: LGHNA and YSLEER. Written as DNA, the CDR3 is TGCGCCAGCAGCCAATGGGTAGCGGGGGGTAATGAGCAGTTCTTC. Translated, it gives CASSQWVAGGNEQFF.

This clonotype was seen only a few times. This rearrangement joins TRBV4-3 to TRBJ1-5; D not resolved. This CDR3 contains 15 residues. CDR1 is LGHNA, CDR2 YSLEER, per germline. Deletions cut 0 bases from V and 5 bases from J, with 11 bases between. The CDR3 region has the DNA TGCGCCAGCAGCCAAGATCTAATGGGGTATCAGCCCCAGCATTTT. Amino acid sequence: CASSQDLMGYQPQHF.

The V and J genes are TRBV6-5 and TRBJ1-3; D is unresolved. Trimming took 8 bases from V and 0 from J, leaving 17 bases between them. This CDR3 spans 16 amino acids. The germline gives CDR1 MNHEY, CDR2 SVGAGI. CDR3 amino acids: CASRATEGYSGNTIYF. The DNA for the CDR3 is TGTGCCAGCCGCGCCACGGAAGGGTACTCTGGAAACACCATATATTTT.

This clonotype was found a few times. The chain recombines TRBV4-1 with TRBJ2-3, with D possibly being TRBD2 (5 bases). V lost 0 bases to trimming and J lost 5 bases, with 21 bases between them. Germline lookup yields CDR1 MGHRA and CDR2 YSYEKL. This CDR3 region has 18 residues. DNA for the CDR3: TGCGCCAGCAGCCAAGATCAGGTATCTAGCTTCGGTGAAGATACGCAGTATTTT. It is translated as CASSQDQVSSFGEDTQYF.

The chain combines TRBV29-1 with TRBJ2-6; D gene uncertain. Germline V gene sequence: CDR1 SQVTM, CDR2 ANQGSEA. This CDR3 contains 16 residues. The V and J ends lost 1 base and 0 bases respectively, with 10 bases between them. The CDR3 DNA follows: TGCAGCGTTGAAGGTTTGGCAAGCTCTGGGGCCAACGTCCTGACTTTC. Protein: CSVEGLASSGANVLTF.

The gene calls are TRBV7-9 and TRBJ2-2, with D possibly being TRBD1 (7 bases). Germline-derived CDR1 and CDR2 are SEHNR and FQNEAQ (reference sequence). V dropped 8 bases and J dropped 7 bases, with 17 bases sitting between them. The CDR3 is 14 residues long. The CDR3 loop is CASRQEGANGELFF. The DNA for the CDR3 is TGTGCCAGCCGCCAGGAGGGGGCTAACGGGGAGCTGTTTTTT.

The chain links TRBV4-3 to TRBJ2-7; 9 bases fit TRBD2. Germline CDR1 reads LGHNA; CDR2 reads YSLEER. The length of the CDR3 is 16 residues. Losses at the gene ends were 0 bases for V and 2 bases for J; bases not matched to a gene: 5. CDR3 residues: CASSQDYPSGAYEQYF. The CDR3, as DNA: TGCGCCAGCAGCCAAGATTACCCTAGCGGGGCCTACGAGCAGTACTTC.

This clonotype was counted between two and nine times. V and J are TRBV20-1 and TRBJ2-5; the D gene could be TRBD1 or TRBD2 (5 bases each). Trimming took off 6 bases at V and 2 bases at J, with 16 bases between the two ends. Per germline, CDR1 DFQATT and CDR2 SNEGSKA (reference sequence). The CDR3 has 14 amino acids. The CDR3: CSASRYGAQETQYF. CDR3 nucleotide sequence: TGCAGTGCCTCGCGATACGGGGCGCAAGAGACCCAGTACTTC.

This clonotype was seen a handful of times. J is TRBJ1-4 and V is TRBV12-3 or TRBV12-4, with D perhaps matching TRBD1 (5 bases). V was pared by 5 bases and J by 7 bases, with 5 bases between. The CDR3 sequence is 11 residues long. Here the CDR3 DNA reads TGTGCCAGCAGTCAGGGTGAAAAACTGTTTTTT. This encodes CASSQGEKLFF.

This clonotype was seen more than once but under ten times. The rearrangement joins TRBV12-3 or TRBV12-4 to TRBJ1-5; D not certain. This CDR3 spans 12 amino acids. V was pared by 5 bases and J by 6 bases, with 8 bases between. The CDR3 bases are TGTGCCAGCAGTCCCGTATCTCAGCCCCAGCATTTT. The encoded protein is CASSPVSQPQHF.

This chain connects TRBV7-6 to TRBJ1-4, with D tentatively TRBD1 (5 bases). Trimming took off 1 base at V and 8 bases at J, with 11 bases between the two ends. The CDR3 loop spans 14 amino acids. Germline CDR1 is SGHVS and CDR2 is FNYEAQ. CDR3 amino acids: CASSLGGIEEKLFF. For the CDR3, the DNA is TGTGCCAGCAGCTTAGGGGGGATCGAAGAAAAACTGTTTTTT.

A note on this clonotype: One end of the junction does not line up with germline, which may come from a read error. The rearrangement links TRBV11-3 to TRBJ2-1, with 7 bases identical to TRBD2. In germline, CDR1 is SGHNT, CDR2 YENEEA. The CDR3 runs to 12 residues. The chain's CDR3 is CASSLSSGEQLF. Written as DNA, the CDR3 is TGTGCCAGCAGCTTATCTAGCGGTGAGCAGTTATTC.